The T cell receptor beta chain under discussion was sequenced for a study of blood T cell repertoires in COVID-19. Study information: Acute and convalescent COVID-19 specimens originated in the United States, Italy and Spain. PBMCs, B-cell-depleted T cells, or T cells provided the cDNA or gDNA that made up the material.

The authors' processing: Cell counts per sample came from amplifying reference gene primers. Sequencing was performed with immunoSEQ multiplex PCR; in TCRdb, only in-frame clones are kept and a portion is missing. That table is the source of V, J and clone size, and D and trimming were worked out from the DNA. The sample yields some 170,000 clones, roughly 87% seen once. V lost 0 bases, J lost 0 bases, and 13 bases stayed unmatched. The CDR3 contains 19 residues. Germline V gene data show CDR1 as MNHNS and CDR2 as SASEGT. This TCR was sampled from a woman in her 70s with acute or convalescent COVID-19. Sequencing was carried out using peripheral blood. The genes are TRBV6-1 and TRBJ1-2, with 7 positions matching TRBD1. The CDR3 loop is CASSEAAPGQILANYGYTF. CDR3 coding DNA: TGTGCCAGCAGTGAAGCCGCCCCGGGACAGATTTTAGCTAACTATGGCTACACCTTC.